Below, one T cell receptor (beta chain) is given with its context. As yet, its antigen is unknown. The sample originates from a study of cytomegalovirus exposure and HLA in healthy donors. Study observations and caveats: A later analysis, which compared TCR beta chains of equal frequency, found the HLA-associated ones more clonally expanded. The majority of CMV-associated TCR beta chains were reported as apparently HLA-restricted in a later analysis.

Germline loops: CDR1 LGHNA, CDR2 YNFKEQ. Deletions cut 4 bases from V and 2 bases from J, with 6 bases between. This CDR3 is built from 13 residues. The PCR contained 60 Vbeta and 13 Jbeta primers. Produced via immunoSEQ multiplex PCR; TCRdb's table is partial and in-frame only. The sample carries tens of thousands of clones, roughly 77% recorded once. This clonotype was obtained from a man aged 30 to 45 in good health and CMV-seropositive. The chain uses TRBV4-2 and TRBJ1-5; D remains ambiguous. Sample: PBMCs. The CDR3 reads CASSPPGNQPQHF. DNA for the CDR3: TGTGCCAGCAGCCCCCCCGGCAATCAGCCCCAGCATTTT.